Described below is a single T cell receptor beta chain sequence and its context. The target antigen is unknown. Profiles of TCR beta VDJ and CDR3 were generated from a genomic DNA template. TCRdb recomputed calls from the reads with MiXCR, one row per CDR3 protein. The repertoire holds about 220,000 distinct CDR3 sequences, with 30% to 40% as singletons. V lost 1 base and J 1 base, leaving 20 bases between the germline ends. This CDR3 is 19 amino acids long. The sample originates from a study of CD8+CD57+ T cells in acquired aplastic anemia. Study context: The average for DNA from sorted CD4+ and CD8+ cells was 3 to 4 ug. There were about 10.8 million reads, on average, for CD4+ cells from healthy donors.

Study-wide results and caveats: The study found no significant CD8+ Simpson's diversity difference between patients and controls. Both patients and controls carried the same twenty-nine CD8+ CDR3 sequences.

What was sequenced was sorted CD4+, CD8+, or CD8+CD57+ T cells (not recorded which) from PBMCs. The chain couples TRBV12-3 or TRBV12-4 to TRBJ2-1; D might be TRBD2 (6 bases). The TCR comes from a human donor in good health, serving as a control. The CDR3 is CASSLVAPGWGVSYNEQFF. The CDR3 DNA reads TGTGCCAGCAGTTTAGTAGCACCAGGGTGGGGGGTGTCCTACAATGAGCAGTTCTTC.